This T cell receptor beta chain appears in the sequencing data of a study of T cells in Graves' hyperthyroidism and ophthalmopathy. Study-wide points: Blood also held most thyroid clonotypes expanded beyond 0.001. Ophthalmopathy and stable hyperthyroidism were told apart by a 13 V-J model.

This CDR3 has 14 residues. Germline V gene data show CDR1 as KGHSH and CDR2 as LQKENI. After removal of 2 bases from V and 12 bases from J, the junction contained 6 bases not matched to a gene. Researchers took RNA transcripts and amplified the TCR beta CDR3 regions from them. With the HTBI primer set, the TCR CDR3 went through a first round of RT-PCR. Via MiXCR, TCRdb re-called the multiplex PCR reads, giving one row per CDR3 protein. The data show around 250,000 distinct CDR3 sequences, around 15% seen once. This clonotype was seen at least ten times. The antigen is unknown. The TCR sequence derives from a woman younger than 30 with Graves' ophthalmopathy. Sequenced: blood. The chain links TRBV18 to TRBJ2-1; 11 bases align to TRBD2. DNA of the CDR3: TGTGCCAGCTCACCAGGACTAGCGGGTTCAGGGCAGTTCTTC. It encodes CASSPGLAGSGQFF.